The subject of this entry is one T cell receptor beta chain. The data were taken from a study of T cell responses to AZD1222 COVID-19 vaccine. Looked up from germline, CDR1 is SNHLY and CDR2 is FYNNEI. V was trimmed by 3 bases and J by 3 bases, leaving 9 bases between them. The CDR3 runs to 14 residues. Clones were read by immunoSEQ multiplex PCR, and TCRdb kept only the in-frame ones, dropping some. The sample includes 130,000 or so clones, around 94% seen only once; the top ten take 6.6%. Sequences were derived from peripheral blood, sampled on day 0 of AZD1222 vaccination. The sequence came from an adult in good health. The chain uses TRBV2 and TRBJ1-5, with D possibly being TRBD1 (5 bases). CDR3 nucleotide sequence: TGTGCCAGCAGTGAGGGGGAGCCCAATCAGCCCCAGCATTTT. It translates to CASSEGEPNQPQHF.